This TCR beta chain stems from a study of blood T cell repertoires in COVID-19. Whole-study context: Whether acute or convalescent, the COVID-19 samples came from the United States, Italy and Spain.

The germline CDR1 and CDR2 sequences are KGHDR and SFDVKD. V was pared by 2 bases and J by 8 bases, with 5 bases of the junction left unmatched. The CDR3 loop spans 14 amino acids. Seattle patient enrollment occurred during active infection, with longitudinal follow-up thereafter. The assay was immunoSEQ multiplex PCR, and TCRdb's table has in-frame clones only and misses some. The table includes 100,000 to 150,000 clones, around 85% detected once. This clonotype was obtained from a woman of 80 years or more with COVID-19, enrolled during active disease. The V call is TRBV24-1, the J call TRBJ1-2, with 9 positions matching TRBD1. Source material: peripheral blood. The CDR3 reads CATSDSGTGWGYTF. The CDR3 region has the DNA TGTGCCACCAGTGATTCCGGGACAGGGTGGGGCTACACCTTC.